A single sample gave rise to the 12 T cell receptor beta chains below, sequenced in a study of T cell responses to AZD1222 COVID-19 vaccine. TCRdb's copy holds only in-frame clones and misses some; the assay was immunoSEQ multiplex PCR. This table holds approximately 170,000 clones, 70% to 90% found once. This specimen consisted of peripheral blood, obtained 28 days after the second AZD1222 dose. The receptors come from an adult who received the AZD1222 COVID-19 vaccine.

The chain links TRBV5-6 to TRBJ1-4, with D unresolved. Trimming took off 2 bases at V and 0 bases at J, with 5 bases between the two ends. Germline V gene data show CDR1 as SGHDT and CDR2 as YYEEEE. CDR3 length: 14 amino acids. DNA for the CDR3: TGTGCCAGCAGCTTATTTACAACTAATGAAAAACTGTTTTTT. Translating gives CASSLFTTNEKLFF.

The rearrangement links TRBV30 to TRBJ1-1, with D hard to call. Between the trimmed V and J ends, which lost 4 bases and 5 bases, there was a span of 8 bases. The CDR3 loop spans 11 amino acids. CDR1 and CDR2 (germline): GTSNPN, SVGIG (reference sequence). The CDR3, as DNA: TGTGCCTGGACCCTTTTTACTGAAGCTTTCTTT. This translates into CAWTLFTEAFF.

The chain is built from TRBV3-1 (or the pseudogene TRBV3-2) and TRBJ1-4; 10 positions agree with TRBD1. Trimming took 3 bases from V and 5 from J; bases not matched to a gene: 6. CDR1 and CDR2 from the germline V gene are LGHDT and YNNKEL (reference sequence). CDR3 length: 16 amino acids. The CDR3 sequence is CASSHWAGQGNEKLFF. The CDR3 coding sequence is TGTGCCAGCAGCCATTGGGCGGGACAGGGGAATGAAAAACTGTTTTTT.

V and J are TRBV19 and TRBJ1-4; maybe TRBD1 (6 bases). Trimming took 3 bases from V and 8 from J, leaving 16 bases between them. CDR3 length: 15 residues. From germline, CDR1 is LNHDA and CDR2 SQIVND (reference sequence). CDR3 nucleotides: TGTGCCAGTAGTATCGGTAGGGGGAGAGGAGAAAAACTGTTTTTT. Translating gives CASSIGRGRGEKLFF. Complete variable domain (other parts from reference TRBV19 and TRBJ1-4): DGGITQSPKYLFRKEGQNVTLSCEQNLNHDAMYWYRQDPGQGLRLIYYSQIVNDFQKGDIAEGYSVSREKKESFPLTVTSAQKNPTAFYLCASSIGRGRGEKLFFGSGTQLSVL.

The CDR3 sequence is CASSSRQGGSGYTF. CDR3 nucleotides: TGTGCCAGCAGTTCCCGACAGGGGGGAAGTGGCTACACCTTC. The chain links TRBV27 to TRBJ1-2; 9 bases align to TRBD1. V shed 4 bases, J shed 7 bases, and the junction held 7 bases outside the gene matches. CDR3 length: 14 amino acids. Per germline, CDR1 MNHEY and CDR2 SMNVEV (reference sequence).

The chain uses TRBV6-5 and TRBJ1-5; maybe TRBD1 (6 bases). From germline, CDR1 is MNHEY and CDR2 SVGAGI. The CDR3 totals 14 residues. Trimming stripped 6 bases from V and 5 bases from J, with 14 bases between. For the CDR3, the DNA is TGTGCCAGCAGACGTACAGGGATCCATCAGCCCCAGCATTTT. As protein: CASRRTGIHQPQHF.

The rearrangement links TRBV19 to TRBJ1-2, with 10 nucleotides matching TRBD1. The CDR3 is made up of 14 amino acids. From germline, CDR1 is LNHDA and CDR2 SQIVND (reference sequence). The V segment lost 6 bases and the J segment 6 bases; nucleotides outside the gene matches: 7. The CDR3 loop reads CASSPNGQGDGYTF. Written as DNA, the CDR3 is TGTGCCAGTAGCCCTAACGGACAGGGGGATGGCTACACCTTC.

V is TRBV30 and J is TRBJ1-3, with D maybe TRBD1 (6 bases). CDR1 is GTSNPN, CDR2 SVGIG, per germline (reference sequence). Trimming stripped 3 bases from V and 4 bases from J, with 13 bases between. There are 14 residues in the CDR3. The CDR3 DNA follows: TGTGCCTGGAGCCTGACAGGTGACGGAAACACCATATATTTT. It translates to CAWSLTGDGNTIYF.

The J gene is TRBJ2-1, the V gene TRBV4-1; D not certain. Trimming took off 1 base at V and 4 bases at J, with 2 bases between the two ends. Germline V gene data show CDR1 as MGHRA and CDR2 as YSYEKL. This CDR3 comprises 12 residues. The CDR3 loop reads CASSQGYNEQFF. CDR3 in DNA: TGCGCCAGCAGCCAAGGTTACAATGAGCAGTTCTTC.

CDR3 region: CASSLVGSGVPSPNNEQFF. The DNA for the CDR3 is TGTGCCAGCAGCTTAGTTGGATCCGGCGTCCCCAGCCCTAACAATGAGCAGTTCTTC. The V and J genes are TRBV11-3 and TRBJ2-1; no clear D. Germline V gene data show CDR1 as SGHNT and CDR2 as YENEEA. The CDR3 length is 19 residues. Trimming shortened V by 1 base and J by 5 bases, and 24 bases separated the two germline ends. The variable domain in full, with the rest retrieved from reference TRBV11-3 and TRBJ2-1, is EAGVVQSPRYKIIEKKQPVAFWCNPISGHNTLYWYLQNLGQGPELLIRYENEEAVDDSQLPKDRFSAERLKGVDSTLKIQPAELGDSAVYLCASSLVGSGVPSPNNEQFFGPGTRLTVL.

The chain couples TRBV7-3 to TRBJ2-3, with 11 bases lining up with TRBD2. With V trimmed by 5 bases and J by 5 bases, 6 bases remained unmatched. This CDR3 is 15 amino acids long. Germline CDR1 is SGHTA and CDR2 is FQGTGA. The CDR3 region is CASSALAGGGDTQYF. CDR3 in DNA: TGTGCCAGCAGCGCCCTAGCGGGGGGCGGAGATACGCAGTATTTT.

The chain joins TRBV2 to TRBJ2-7, with 13 bases that match TRBD2. V shed 4 bases, J shed 3 bases, and the junction held 3 bases outside the gene matches. CDR3 size: 15 residues. CDR1 is SNHLY, CDR2 FYNNEI, per germline. The CDR3 DNA reads as TGTGCCAGCAGTGCGGGACTAGCGGGGCTCTACGAGCAGTACTTC. Its translation: CASSAGLAGLYEQYF.